The rows below give T cell receptor beta chains drawn from one sample of a study of identifying expanded T cells in peripheral blood. Libraries were prepared by immunoSEQ multiplex PCR; TCRdb keeps only in-frame clonotypes and omits some of them. The repertoire consists of roughly 81,000 clones, with roughly 84% occurring once and the leading ten covering around 19%. The sequencing sample was made of blood. The receptors were gathered from a person between 18 and 75 years old in good health. The CDR3 runs from the conserved cysteine through the conserved F or W. A D gene is named only where the DNA matches it firmly. The size entry is marked missing in some rows and otherwise reads once, few, many or a size class.

J gene,clone size,V gene,D gene,CDR3 protein,CDR3 DNA
TRBJ1-1,-,TRBV29-1,TRBD1,CSVNRGPTWTEAFF,TGCAGCGTTAACAGGGGCCCAACCTGGACTGAAGCTTTCTTT
TRBJ2-3,-,TRBV2,TRBD2,CASTLAGGRPDTQYF,TGTGCCAGCACCCTAGCGGGAGGGCGGCCAGATACGCAGTATTTT
TRBJ2-7,-,TRBV4-2,-,CASSQDVGGLPYEQYF,TGTGCCAGCAGCCAAGATGTGGGTGGACTGCCCTACGAGCAGTACTTC
TRBJ2-7,-,TRBV7-2,-,CASSLHQGTYEQYF,TGTGCCAGCAGCTTGCATCAGGGAACCTACGAGCAGTACTTC
TRBJ2-1,-,TRBV9,TRBD2,CASSPGGDHNEQFF,TGTGCCAGCAGCCCTGGGGGGGATCACAATGAGCAGTTCTTC
TRBJ2-1,-,TRBV27,-,CASSSLDSHEQFF,TGTGCCAGCAGTTCCCTAGACAGCCATGAGCAGTTCTTC
TRBJ1-5,few,TRBV19,-,CASSIRADQPQHF,TGTGCCAGTAGTATCAGGGCCGATCAGCCCCAGCATTTT
TRBJ2-5,-,TRBV18,TRBD2,CASSPPNSGTQETQYF,TGTGCCAGCTCACCCCCTAACAGCGGGACCCAAGAGACCCAGTACTTC
TRBJ1-4,-,TRBV5-1,-,CASSLQGNLHNEKLFF,TGCGCCAGCAGCTTACAGGGTAACCTTCACAATGAAAAACTGTTTTTT
TRBJ2-2,-,TRBV7-8,-,CASSLLASDTGELFF,TGTGCCAGCAGCTTATTAGCTAGCGACACCGGGGAGCTGTTTTTT
TRBJ2-1,-,TRBV9,TRBD2,CASSRGTSSYNEQFF,TGTGCCAGCAGCCGTGGGACTAGTTCCTACAATGAGCAGTTCTTC
TRBJ1-5,-,TRBV30,-,CAWSPGTNQPQHF,TGTGCCTGGAGTCCGGGCACCAATCAGCCCCAGCATTTT
TRBJ1-2,-,TRBV28,-,CASSLAGVFSGYTF,TGTGCCAGCAGTTTAGCAGGGGTATTCTCTGGCTACACCTTC
TRBJ2-4,-,TRBV12-2,-,CASRLSGSALSTNNIQYF,TGTGCAAGTCGCTTATCCGGGTCAGCGTTATCAACGAATAACATTCAGTACTTC
TRBJ2-1,-,TRBV4-1,TRBD2,CASSVAGVVSSYNEQFF,TGCGCCAGCAGCGTAGCGGGAGTGGTCAGCTCCTACAATGAGCAGTTCTTC
TRBJ2-1,-,TRBV29-1,-,CSVGNNEQFF,TGCAGCGTTGGGAATAATGAGCAGTTCTTC
TRBJ2-2,-,TRBV30,-,CAWSGAGELFF,TGTGCCTGGAGTGGGGCCGGGGAGCTGTTTTTT
TRBJ1-4,once,TRBV9,-,CASSPQMGGNEKLFF,TGTGCCAGCAGCCCCCAGATGGGGGGGAATGAAAAACTGTTTTTT
TRBJ2-7,-,TRBV13,-,CASSSRGRRGEVSYEQYF,TGTGCCAGCAGCTCGCGGGGGCGCAGAGGAGAAGTTTCCTACGAGCAGTACTTC
TRBJ2-6,-,TRBV23-1,TRBD1,CASSRSKGASGANVLTF,TGCGCCAGCAGTCGATCGAAGGGGGCGTCTGGGGCCAACGTCCTGACTTTC
TRBJ2-5,-,TRBV5-4,-,CASSLIDRKETQYF,TGTGCCAGCAGCTTGATAGACCGCAAAGAGACCCAGTACTTC
TRBJ2-2,-,TRBV5-1,TRBD1,CASSGRQGNTGELFF,TGCGCCAGCAGCGGAAGACAGGGAAACACCGGGGAGCTGTTTTTT
TRBJ2-7,-,TRBV10-2,TRBD1,CASRSGTGEGVQYF,TGCGCCAGCAGATCGGGGACAGGCGAAGGGGTGCAGTACTTC
TRBJ2-4,-,TRBV7-9,-,CASSFAEAKNIQYF,TGTGCCAGCAGTTTCGCGGAAGCGAAAAACATTCAGTACTTC
TRBJ1-3,few,TRBV18,-,CASSPGQRRRNTIYF,TGTGCCAGCTCACCCGGACAGCGCCGTAGAAACACCATATATTTT
TRBJ2-1,-,TRBV4-3,-,CASSQEKLQEDEQFF,TGCGCCAGCAGCCAAGAAAAGTTACAGGAGGATGAGCAGTTCTTC
TRBJ2-2,-,TRBV25-1,-,CASSEYTGSYTGELFF,TGTGCCAGCAGTGAATATACAGGGAGCTACACCGGGGAGCTGTTTTTT
TRBJ2-3,-,TRBV9,TRBD2,CASSPGGLSTDTQYF,TGTGCCAGCAGTCCGGGAGGGCTAAGCACAGATACGCAGTATTTT
TRBJ1-1,-,TRBV7-8,TRBD1,CASSSGTANTEAFF,TGTGCCAGCAGCTCTGGGACAGCCAACACTGAAGCTTTCTTT
TRBJ1-1,-,TRBV9,TRBD1,CASSQKYSGTGSPFF,TGTGCCAGCAGCCAAAAGTATTCCGGGACAGGGTCTCCTTTCTTT
TRBJ2-1,few,TRBV7-2,TRBD2,CASSSSGTRNEQFF,TGTGCCAGCAGCTCCTCCGGGACTAGGAATGAGCAGTTCTTC
TRBJ2-1,-,TRBV5-8,TRBD2,CASTIGGGSPHNEQFF,TGTGCCAGCACAATTGGGGGGGGAAGCCCTCACAATGAGCAGTTCTTC
TRBJ1-5,-,TRBV5-1,-,CASSIQGGGNQPQHF,TGCGCCAGCAGCATTCAGGGTGGGGGCAATCAGCCCCAGCATTTT
TRBJ2-5,once,TRBV14,-,CASSQGGGFIQETQYF,TGTGCCAGCAGCCAAGGAGGCGGGTTTATCCAAGAGACCCAGTACTTC
TRBJ2-2,-,TRBV6-1,-,CASSEAFGQTSNTGELFF,TGTGCCAGCAGTGAAGCTTTTGGACAGACTTCGAACACCGGGGAGCTGTTTTTT
TRBJ2-7,-,TRBV9,-,CASSGWWGPSYEQYF,TGTGCCAGCAGCGGCTGGTGGGGTCCTTCCTACGAGCAGTACTTC
TRBJ2-3,-,TRBV7-6,-,CASSFGRDPQYF,TGTGCCAGCAGCTTTGGGCGGGATCCGCAGTATTTT
TRBJ2-2,-,TRBV6-4,TRBD2,CASSPLAANTGELFF,TGTGCCAGCAGTCCTCTAGCGGCGAACACCGGGGAGCTGTTTTTT
TRBJ2-1,-,TRBV11-3,TRBD2,CASSYTGTSGYNEQFF,TGTGCCAGCAGCTACACCGGGACTAGCGGTTACAATGAGCAGTTCTTC
TRBJ2-3,-,TRBV12-1,-,CASSPRDRALTDTQYF,TGTGCCAGCAGCCCCCGGGACAGGGCGCTCACAGATACGCAGTATTTT
TRBJ2-5,-,TRBV10-1,-,CASSVAGQETQYF,TGCGCCAGCAGTGTGGCAGGACAAGAGACCCAGTACTTC
TRBJ2-5,-,TRBV2,TRBD2,CASRVAGVRETQYF,TGTGCCAGCAGGGTAGCGGGGGTGAGGGAGACCCAGTACTTC
TRBJ2-3,-,TRBV5-1,-,CASSLAVRDTQYF,TGCGCCAGCAGCTTGGCCGTGAGGGATACGCAGTATTTT
TRBJ2-6,-,TRBV9,-,CASSSSGGANVLTF,TGTGCCAGCAGCTCTTCAGGAGGGGCCAACGTCCTGACTTTC
TRBJ1-1,once,TRBV28,TRBD1,CASRPRGQGNTEAFF,TGTGCCAGCAGACCTAGGGGACAGGGGAACACTGAAGCTTTCTTT
TRBJ1-2,-,TRBV5-1,-,CASSPSGLPDGYTF,TGCGCCAGCAGCCCTTCGGGACTTCCCGATGGCTACACCTTC
TRBJ2-3,-,TRBV7-7,-,CASSFGERDTQYF,TGTGCTAGCAGCTTTGGGGAGAGGGATACGCAGTATTTT
TRBJ1-3,-,TRBV30,-,CAWSVGGNTIYF,TGTGCCTGGAGTGTCGGTGGGAACACCATATATTTT
TRBJ2-7,-,TRBV11-2,TRBD2,CASSLSSGRTGDEQYF,TGTGCCAGCAGCTTATCTAGCGGGAGGACTGGGGACGAGCAGTACTTC
TRBJ2-7,-,TRBV19,-,CASSMIGGNEQYF,TGTGCCAGTAGTATGATCGGAGGCAACGAGCAGTACTTC
TRBJ2-1,-,TRBV2,-,CASSPRGAPPYNEQFF,TGTGCCAGCAGTCCCCGGGGGGCGCCTCCCTACAATGAGCAGTTCTTC
TRBJ1-5,once,TRBV19,-,CASSRDPSNQPQHF,TGTGCCAGTAGTAGGGACCCTAGCAATCAGCCCCAGCATTTT
TRBJ1-5,-,TRBV29-1,-,CSAQIGAGSNQPQHF,TGCAGCGCCCAGATAGGGGCGGGTAGCAATCAGCCCCAGCATTTT